Described below is a single TCR beta chain sequence and its context. Its target is unknown. Clones were sequenced by immunoSEQ multiplex PCR, and TCRdb holds only the in-frame ones, with some missing. Of roughly 200,000 clones in the sample, roughly 81% are singletons; the top ten hold roughly 1.2%. The sample originates from a study of cytomegalovirus exposure and HLA in healthy donors. Study results and caveats: The majority of TCR sequences were rare, yet some public TCRs appeared in many donors.

Germline CDR1 SQVTM, CDR2 ANQGSEA. The CDR3 length is 14 residues. V lost 5 bases, J lost 1 base, and 4 bases stayed unmatched. The chain links TRBV29-1 to TRBJ2-5, with 10 bases identical to TRBD1. This sequence was found in a woman aged 25 to 45 in good health and CMV-seronegative. Material for sequencing was PBMCs. The CDR3 reads CSVRGTGVQETQYF. The CDR3 nucleotides read TGCAGCGTTAGAGGGACAGGGGTCCAAGAGACCCAGTACTTC. Supplemented by reference TRBV29-1 and TRBJ2-5, the full variable domain reads SAVISQKPSRDICQRGTSLTIQCQVDSQVTMMFWYRQQPGQSLTLIATANQGSEATYESGFVIDKFPISRPNLTFSTLTVSNMSPEDSSIYLCSVRGTGVQETQYFGPGTRLLVL.